The 8 T cell receptor beta chains below were found in one sample sequenced in a study of control samples from healthy donors and cancer patients. Only in-frame clones appear in the TCRdb table, and some are missing; sequencing was by immunoSEQ multiplex PCR. There are about 58,000 clones in the sample; 80% to 90% occur only once, and 10% to 15% lies in the top ten. The sequencing sample was made of PBMCs. These receptors were taken from a woman aged 60 to 75 with lung cancer.

The CDR3 protein is CASSEAGANVLTF. The CDR3 DNA follows: TGTGCCAGCTCGGAAGCTGGGGCCAACGTCCTGACTTTC. The rearrangement joins TRBV11-3 to TRBJ2-6; D is uncertain. Germline V gene sequence: CDR1 SGHNT, CDR2 YENEEA. The CDR3 contains 13 residues. Between the trimmed V and J ends, which lost 8 bases and 2 bases, there was a span of 7 bases.

The chain uses TRBV5-1 and TRBJ2-1; 7 bases map to TRBD2. The CDR3 spans 14 residues. V lost 7 bases and J lost 3; bases outside the gene matches: 7. The V gene's germline CDR1 is SGHRS and CDR2 YFSETQ. The CDR3 reads CASRGGGYYNEQFF. In DNA form, the CDR3 reads TGCGCCAGCCGTGGCGGGGGTTACTACAATGAGCAGTTCTTC.

V gene TRBV5-1 combines with J gene TRBJ2-1; 8 bases are a match to TRBD2. The CDR3 spans 15 residues. V was pared by 4 bases and J by 5 bases, with 8 bases of the junction left unmatched. Germline V gives CDR1 SGHRS, CDR2 YFSETQ. CDR3 loop: CASSGTSGLNNEQFF. CDR3 coding DNA: TGCGCCAGCAGCGGTACTAGCGGTCTGAACAATGAGCAGTTCTTC.

This clone was seen only once. The gene calls are TRBV7-9 and TRBJ1-4, with TRBD1 matching 7 bases. The CDR3 runs 14 residues. V trimming: 3 bases; J trimming: 8 bases; junction bases outside the gene matches: 6. Germline-derived CDR1 and CDR2 are SEHNR and FQNEAQ (reference sequence). This chain's CDR3 is CASSFGGGGEKLFF. CDR3 sequence (DNA): TGTGCCAGCAGCTTCGGTGGAGGGGGCGAAAAACTGTTTTTT.

The chain has TRBV2 and TRBJ1-2, with 8 bases aligning to TRBD1. There are 13 residues in the CDR3. Germline loops: CDR1 SNHLY, CDR2 FYNNEI. Trimming removed 3 bases from V and 8 bases from J; junction bases left unmatched: 5. The CDR3 region is CASSEQGAWGYTF. CDR3 DNA: TGTGCCAGCAGTGAGCAGGGGGCATGGGGCTACACCTTC.

The rearrangement links TRBV5-1 to TRBJ2-3; no clear D gene. The germline CDR1 and CDR2 sequences are SGHRS and YFSETQ. V was clipped by 0 bases and J by 1 base, with 9 bases between them. This CDR3 region has 15 residues. CDR3 in DNA: TGCGCCAGCAGCTTGGTATCGCCGGGCACAGATACGCAGTATTTT. Protein: CASSLVSPGTDTQYF.

This chain joins TRBV21-1 and TRBJ2-2; TRBD1 is the table's D call and was not checked against the DNA. TRBV21-1 constitutes a pseudogene. The CDR3 is 19 amino acids. This CDR3 reads CATVHPSGTGGPRAGELFF. DNA for the CDR3: TGTGCCACAGTTCACCCCTCCGGGACAGGGGGCCCAAGGGCCGGGGAGCTGTTTTTT.

The genes are TRBV5-5 and TRBJ2-3; D gene unclear. The CDR3 extends over 13 amino acids. Deletions cut 4 bases from V and 1 base from J, with 7 bases between. CDR1 is SGHKS and CDR2 is YYEKEE in the germline V gene (reference sequence). CDR3 nucleotides: TGTGCCAGCAGCCCAGGTGGCACAGATACGCAGTATTTT. This translates into CASSPGGTDTQYF.